Presented here are 23 T cell receptor beta chains from one specimen sequenced in a study of CD8 T cells in Susac syndrome. The authors reverse transcribed roughly 0.5 to 1 ug RNA with random hexamers. TCRdb independently ran MiXCR on the immunoSEQ multiplex PCR reads; one entry per CDR3 protein. The sample shows around 160,000 distinct CDR3 sequences, 94% of them seen only once. Material: CD4+ T cells from PBMCs. The receptors were sampled from a human donor with multiple sclerosis.

This clonotype has only one observation. The chain uses TRBV5-1 and TRBJ2-3, with TRBD1 as a possible D gene (5 bases). Trimming shortened V by 1 base and J by 1 base, and 16 bases separated the two germline ends. Germline V gene lookup returns CDR1 SGHRS and CDR2 YFSETQ. The length of the CDR3 is 17 residues. CDR3 region: CASSLSVGAAGTDTQYF. The CDR3 DNA reads TGCGCCAGCAGCTTGAGTGTAGGGGCCGCGGGCACAGATACGCAGTATTTT.

This clonotype was picked up one time. The chain couples TRBV2 to TRBJ2-3; D unresolved. The CDR3 extends over 19 amino acids. CDR1 is SNHLY, CDR2 FYNNEI, per germline. Trimming removed 4 bases from V and 2 bases from J, with 25 bases in between. As DNA, the CDR3 is TGTGCCAGCAGTGCTCTACAGATGGGCAGCCTTAACCCCACAGATACGCAGTATTTT. This translates into CASSALQMGSLNPTDTQYF.

This chain links TRBV6-6 with TRBJ1-1; unclear D gene. This CDR3 spans 13 amino acids. Germline V gene sequence: CDR1 MNHNY, CDR2 SVGAGI (reference sequence). V was shortened by 6 bases and J by 3 bases, with 11 bases between the two germline ends. DNA for the CDR3: TGTGCCAGCAGGTTCTTCGCCCACACTGAAGCTTTCTTT. This sequence encodes CASRFFAHTEAFF.

This chain uses TRBV7-2 with TRBJ2-7; 9 bases align to TRBD2. The CDR3 extends over 14 amino acids. Germline trimming cut 3 bases from V and 7 bases from J; bases unmatched to any gene: 7. The germline V gene has CDR1 SGHTA and CDR2 FQGNSA. CDR3 bases: TGTGCCAGCAGCTTCCGGACTAGCGTAGGGGAGCAGTACTTC. Translated, it gives CASSFRTSVGEQYF.

In its sample, this clonotype was seen once. The J gene is TRBJ1-1, the V gene TRBV5-4; perhaps TRBD1 as D (6 bases). The germline V and J ends were trimmed by 0 bases and 1 base, with 13 bases remaining between them. The CDR3 is 16 amino acids. CDR1 and CDR2 from the germline V gene are SGHNT and YYREEE (reference sequence). The CDR3 DNA is TGTGCCAGCAGCTTGGGGGGGGCACGGTGGAACACTGAAGCTTTCTTT. It encodes CASSLGGARWNTEAFF. The complete variable domain, with remaining parts taken from reference TRBV5-4 and TRBJ1-1, reads ETGVTQSPTHLIKTRGQQVTLRCSSQSGHNTVSWYQQALGQGPQFIFQYYREEENGRGNFPPRFSGLQFPNYSSELNVNALELDDSALYLCASSLGGARWNTEAFFGQGTRLTVV.

V is TRBV6-1 and J is TRBJ2-1; D ambiguous. The CDR3 contains 16 residues. Per germline, CDR1 MNHNS and CDR2 SASEGT. V lost 6 bases to trimming and J lost 6 bases, with 21 bases between them. This CDR3 is CASRGQRHLGPNEQFF. The CDR3 DNA sequence: TGTGCCAGCAGAGGGCAGAGACACCTAGGACCCAATGAGCAGTTCTTC.

The chain combines TRBV13 with TRBJ1-3; D may be TRBD1 (5 bases). CDR1 PRHDT and CDR2 FYEKMQ come from the germline V gene (reference sequence). The CDR3 runs to 15 residues. V gave up 4 bases and J gave up 0 bases, with 10 bases separating them. CDR3 sequence reads: CASSSSGISGNTIYF. The CDR3 DNA sequence: TGTGCCAGCAGCTCATCAGGGATCTCTGGAAACACCATATATTTT.

The CDR3 protein is CASDNRVYEQYF. CDR3 nucleotide sequence: TGTGCCAGCGACAACCGGGTTTACGAGCAGTACTTC. This chain links TRBV6-1 with TRBJ2-7; D gene ambiguous. CDR3 length: 12 amino acids. V lost 8 bases and J lost 4, with 12 bases in between. The V gene's germline CDR1 is MNHNS and CDR2 SASEGT.

This chain connects TRBV6-5 to TRBJ2-7, with 9 bases lining up with TRBD1. V shed 4 bases and J 4 bases; nucleotides not matched to a gene: 8. The length of the CDR3 is 15 residues. The germline V gene encodes CDR1 MNHEY and CDR2 SVGAGI. CDR3: CASSSRGTGRYEQYF. The CDR3, as DNA: TGTGCCAGCAGTTCCCGCGGGACAGGGAGGTACGAGCAGTACTTC.

The chain carries TRBV12-3 or TRBV12-4 and TRBJ2-3, with D possibly being TRBD2 (6 bases). The CDR3 has 15 residues. The germline V and J ends were trimmed by 5 bases and 2 bases, with 14 bases remaining between them. The CDR3 nucleotides read TGTGCCAGCAGTAATCCGGGGGAGTACACAGATACGCAGTATTTT. It encodes CASSNPGEYTDTQYF.

The chain joins TRBV3-1 to TRBJ2-5; a weak D match, TRBD1 (6 bases). V was pared by 3 bases and J by 5 bases, with 16 bases between. CDR3 length equals 15 residues. The germline CDR1 and CDR2 sequences are LGHDT and YNNKEL (reference sequence). The CDR3 loop is CASSQAGATRETQYF. As DNA, the CDR3 is TGTGCCAGCAGCCAGGCAGGGGCAACCCGGGAGACCCAGTACTTC.

This sequence joins TRBV3-1 and TRBJ2-5; 10 bases are shared with TRBD2. The germline V gene has CDR1 LGHDT and CDR2 YNNKEL (reference sequence). The V gene end was trimmed by 1 base and the J gene end by 4 bases; junction bases not matched to a gene: 6. The CDR3 sequence is 16 residues long. The CDR3 region has the DNA TGTGCCAGCAGCCAAGCGGCTAGCGGGAGCGGAGAGACCCAGTACTTC. The encoded protein is CASSQAASGSGETQYF.

V is TRBV12-3 or TRBV12-4 and J is TRBJ2-6, with TRBD1 matching over 7 bases. CDR3 length: 15 residues. With 7 bases clipped from V and 1 base from J, the junction kept 4 bases outside the gene matches. The CDR3 DNA sequence: TGTGCCAGCACCCTACAGGGGTCTGGGGCCAACGTCCTGACTTTC. Translated: CASTLQGSGANVLTF.

V usage is TRBV30 and J usage is TRBJ1-5; no clear D. The CDR3 sequence is 13 residues long. Between the trimmed V and J ends, which lost 5 bases and 9 bases, there was a span of 17 bases. The germline CDR1 and CDR2 sequences are GTSNPN and SVGIG (reference sequence). The CDR3 loop is CAWGRARFGPQHF. The CDR3 DNA reads as TGTGCCTGGGGGAGGGCAAGATTTGGGCCCCAGCATTTT.

The chain combines TRBV5-1 with TRBJ2-5; tentatively, D is TRBD1 (6 bases). Germline CDR1 reads SGHRS; CDR2 reads YFSETQ. The germline V and J ends were trimmed by 4 bases and 1 base, with 14 bases remaining between them. This CDR3 region has 15 residues. In DNA, the CDR3 is TGCGCCAGCAGCATTGGACAGCCCTTCCAAGAGACCCAGTACTTC. Its translation: CASSIGQPFQETQYF.

The chain uses TRBV2 and TRBJ2-2; maybe TRBD2 (6 bases). V dropped 6 bases and J dropped 4 bases, with 15 bases sitting between them. The CDR3 spans 15 residues. CDR1 is SNHLY and CDR2 is FYNNEI in the germline V gene. The CDR3 is CASRGRGGGTGELFF. Here the CDR3 DNA reads TGTGCCAGCAGGGGGCGGGGAGGAGGCACCGGGGAGCTGTTTTTT. Filled out from reference TRBV2 and TRBJ2-2, the complete variable domain reads EPEVTQTPSHQVTQMGQEVILRCVPISNHLYFYWYRQILGQKVEFLVSFYNNEISEKSEIFDDQFSVERPDGSNFTLKIRSTKLEDSAMYFCASRGRGGGTGELFFGEGSRLTVL.

The chain recombines TRBV20-1 with TRBJ1-2; possible D gene TRBD1, 5 bases. Deletions cut 5 bases from V and 6 bases from J, with 10 bases between. The CDR3 is made up of 11 amino acids. Germline V gives CDR1 DFQATT, CDR2 SNEGSKA (reference sequence). In nucleotides, the CDR3 is TGCAGTGCTTCCGGGACTCATGGCTACACCTTC. Encoded protein: CSASGTHGYTF.

The chain is built from TRBV20-1 and TRBJ2-3; possibly TRBD2 for D (6 bases). Trimming left V 0 bases short and J 3 bases short, with 16 bases between. Germline CDR1 is DFQATT and CDR2 is SNEGSKA (reference sequence). The length of the CDR3 is 16 residues. In nucleotides, the CDR3 is TGCAGTGCTAGAGATTACAACGGGAGAAGGACAGATACGCAGTATTTT. Protein: CSARDYNGRRTDTQYF.

This chain uses TRBV24-1 with TRBJ2-1; 8 positions agree with TRBD2. The V gene's germline CDR1 is KGHDR and CDR2 SFDVKD. This CDR3 is built from 13 residues. After removal of 8 bases from V and 3 bases from J, the junction contained 2 bases not matched to a gene. CDR3 region: CATTGTSYNEQFF. The CDR3 DNA reads TGTGCCACCACCGGGACTAGCTACAATGAGCAGTTCTTC.

This chain links TRBV29-1 with TRBJ2-4; D is uncertain. The germline V gene has CDR1 SQVTM and CDR2 ANQGSEA. Trimming left V 4 bases short and J 8 bases short, with 9 bases between. The CDR3 runs 11 residues. The CDR3 reads CSVALADIQYF. The CDR3 DNA sequence: TGCAGCGTTGCTCTCGCAGACATTCAGTACTTC.

This sequence joins TRBV30 and TRBJ2-5; 8 nucleotides line up with TRBD2. CDR1 is GTSNPN, CDR2 SVGIG, per germline (reference sequence). The CDR3 is made up of 12 amino acids. With V trimmed by 3 bases and J by 4 bases, 1 base remained unmatched. CDR3 coding DNA: TGTGCCTGGAGACTAGCGGCAGAGACCCAGTACTTC. This codes for CAWRLAAETQYF.

The chain employs TRBV7-9 and TRBJ2-1, with TRBD2 identical over 7 bases. V was pared by 5 bases and J by 8 bases, with 12 bases of the junction left unmatched. This CDR3 region has 15 residues. The germline V gene has CDR1 SEHNR and CDR2 FQNEAQ (reference sequence). CDR3 protein: CASSTLASPRDEQFF. The CDR3 DNA sequence: TGTGCCAGCAGCACACTAGCGAGTCCCCGGGATGAGCAGTTCTTC. Supplemented by reference TRBV7-9 and TRBJ2-1, the full variable domain reads DTGVSQNPRHKITKRGQNVTFRCDPISEHNRLYWYRQTLGQGPEFLTYFQNEAQLEKSRLLSDRFSAERPKGSFSTLEIQRTEQGDSAMYLCASSTLASPRDEQFFGPGTRLTVL.

V gene TRBV4-2 combines with J gene TRBJ1-1; a possible D gene is TRBD1 (6 bases). V lost 4 bases and J lost 6, with 15 bases in between. This CDR3 contains 14 residues. Germline V gene data show CDR1 as LGHNA and CDR2 as YNFKEQ. The CDR3 coding sequence is TGTGCCAGCAGCCTAAGGGGGATAGCGGCTGAAGCTTTCTTT. Translating it yields CASSLRGIAAEAFF.